Here is one T cell receptor beta chain with its context. V was clipped by 1 base and J by 7 bases; unmatched bases: 10. Looked up from germline, CDR1 is SGHAT and CDR2 is FQNNGV. The CDR3 covers 15 residues. Per the study methods: Using reference gene primer amplification, nucleated cell counts were estimated. The repertoire was sequenced with immunoSEQ multiplex PCR; TCRdb's copy has only in-frame clones and lacks some. Clone size and the V and J calls come from that table; the DNA yielded D and trimming. This sample has 52,000 or so clones, with about 85% found just once. The data were taken from a study of blood T cell repertoires in COVID-19. Background on the study: Donors in the United States, Italy and Spain gave samples during acute or convalescent COVID-19. Sources were T cells, B-cell-depleted T cells, or PBMCs; the material itself was cDNA or gDNA.

This sequence was found in a woman between 70 and 85 years old with active COVID-19. The chain has TRBV11-2 and TRBJ2-7; TRBD2 agrees at 7 bases. The sample comprised peripheral blood. The CDR3 DNA sequence: TGTGCCAGCAGCTTAGCGGCGGCGGGAGCACAGGAGCAGTACTTC. This encodes CASSLAAAGAQEQYF.